Each of the 17 T cell receptor beta chains below was sequenced from the same sample in a study of early T cells in non-severe SARS-CoV-2 infection. In TCRdb, the 5' RACE reads were re-called with MiXCR into one record per CDR3 protein. Here the sample spans almost 30,000 distinct CDR3 sequences, approximately 4.8% being singletons. The sequencing sample was made of whole blood. These receptors came from an adult who was a healthcare worker with PCR-confirmed SARS-CoV-2 infection or an uninfected control (not recorded which).

The table lists this clonotype with many counts. The chain carries TRBV18 and TRBJ2-5, with D perhaps TRBD1 (6 bases). This CDR3 is built from 15 residues. Germline V gene data show CDR1 as KGHSH and CDR2 as LQKENI. Trimming left V 1 base short and J 9 bases short, with 18 bases between. CDR3: CASSPRGQTDVAQYF. The CDR3 DNA reads as TGTGCCAGCTCACCACGGGGGCAGACCGACGTTGCCCAGTACTTC.

The gene calls are TRBV18 and TRBJ2-2, with 7 bases lining up with TRBD1. Unmatched junction bases numbered 12, after V lost 3 bases and J lost 8 bases. CDR1 is KGHSH and CDR2 is LQKENI in the germline V gene. The CDR3 extends over 16 amino acids. DNA of the CDR3: TGTGCCAGCTCACCGGAGACAGGGATCAAGGCTGGGGAGCTGTTTTTT. Translating gives CASSPETGIKAGELFF.

This clonotype has only a few counts. The V and J genes are TRBV12-3 or TRBV12-4 and TRBJ2-3; TRBD2 might be the D (6 bases). V was clipped by 6 bases and J by 0 bases, with 10 bases between them. This CDR3 is 14 amino acids long. The CDR3 protein is CASRPGDSTDTQYF. The CDR3 DNA follows: TGTGCCAGCAGACCGGGGGATAGCACAGATACGCAGTATTTT.

This sequence joins TRBV20-1 and TRBJ2-5, with D possibly TRBD2 on 6 matching bases. This CDR3 region has 13 residues. CDR1 and CDR2 (germline): DFQATT, SNEGSKA (reference sequence). V lost 6 bases and J lost 7, with 18 bases in between. The DNA for the CDR3 is TGCAGTGCCAAGCCCCTCGGGGAGGCGACCCAGTACTTC. As protein: CSAKPLGEATQYF.

The sample holds many counts of this clonotype. The gene calls are TRBV28 and TRBJ1-1; D is unclear. V was shortened by 5 bases and J by 1 base, with 14 bases between the two germline ends. The CDR3 length is 15 residues. Germline-derived CDR1 and CDR2 are MDHEN and SYDVKM. The CDR3 here is CASSHPMGRNTEAFF. CDR3 bases: TGTGCCAGCAGTCATCCCATGGGGAGGAACACTGAAGCTTTCTTT. Based on the CDR3 plus reference TRBV28 and TRBJ1-1, the full variable domain is DVKVTQSSRYLVKRTGEKVFLECVQDMDHENMFWYRQDPGLGLRLIYFSYDVKMKEKGDIPEGYSVSREKKERFSLILESASTNQTSMYLCASSHPMGRNTEAFFGQGTRLTVV.

CDR3 DNA sequence: TGTGCCACCAGTGATTTCGGCAGGGATAGTAAAAATGAGCAGTTCTTC. It yields the protein CATSDFGRDSKNEQFF. The chain employs TRBV24-1 and TRBJ2-1, with D perhaps TRBD1 (5 bases). The CDR3 contains 16 residues. Trimming cost V 1 base and J 7 bases, with 16 bases left between them. Germline assignment: CDR1 KGHDR and CDR2 SFDVKD.

In this sample, this clonotype turned up many times. CDR3 residues: CSAMGQGIYEQYF. CDR3 sequence (DNA): TGCAGTGCTATGGGACAGGGAATCTACGAGCAGTACTTC. This chain uses TRBV20-1 with TRBJ2-7; 9 bases align to TRBD1. With 4 bases clipped from V and 3 bases from J, the junction kept 4 bases outside the gene matches. The germline V gene encodes CDR1 DFQATT and CDR2 SNEGSKA (reference sequence). CDR3 length: 13 amino acids.

This clonotype was found many times. The genes are TRBV7-8 and TRBJ2-2; D unresolved. CDR3 length: 13 amino acids. V was trimmed by 0 bases and J by 5 bases, leaving 4 bases between them. Germline V CDR1 and CDR2: SGHVS, FQNEAQ. DNA for the CDR3: TGTGCCAGCAGCTTAGCGCGTACCGGGGAGCTGTTTTTT. It translates to CASSLARTGELFF.

This clonotype showed up just a few times. Possible read error: a much larger clone is one base away. The gene calls are TRBV6-2 or TRBV6-3 and TRBJ2-3; 7 bases are shared with TRBD2. Germline-derived CDR1 and CDR2 are MNHEY and SVGEGT. Trimming took 7 bases from V and 0 from J; bases not matched to a gene: 10. The CDR3 consists of 16 residues. The CDR3 loop is CASNEEAGMSTDTQYF. The CDR3 DNA reads as TGTGCCAGCAACGAGGAAGCGGGAATGAGCACAGATACGCAGTATTTT.

This clonotype was observed many times. The J gene is TRBJ2-1, the V gene TRBV7-2; D ambiguous. Trimming cost V 5 bases and J 7 bases, with 6 bases left between them. The CDR3 is made up of 11 amino acids. Germline CDR1 reads SGHTA; CDR2 reads FQGNSA. CDR3: CASSLLNEQFF. CDR3 nucleotide sequence: TGTGCCAGCAGCCTACTTAATGAGCAGTTCTTC.

This clonotype was seen ten or more times. The gene calls are TRBV5-1 and TRBJ2-1; D call uncertain. The length of the CDR3 is 14 residues. Trimming pared 1 base from V and 3 bases from J, leaving 8 bases between. Germline V gene sequence: CDR1 SGHRS, CDR2 YFSETQ. The CDR3 spells CASSLNSLYNEQFF. For the CDR3, the DNA is TGCGCCAGCAGCTTGAACAGCCTCTACAATGAGCAGTTCTTC. Looking up the rest from reference TRBV5-1 and TRBJ2-1 gives the full variable domain: KAGVTQTPRYLIKTRGQQVTLSCSPISGHRSVSWYQQTPGQGLQFLFEYFSETQRNKGNFPGRFSGRQFSNSRSEMNVSTLELGDSALYLCASSLNSLYNEQFFGPGTRLTVL.

This clonotype was recorded at least ten times. One end of the junction is discordant with germline, which a read error may explain. The chain has TRBV11-2 and TRBJ2-7, with 9 nucleotides matching TRBD1. Germline V gene data show CDR1 as SGHAT and CDR2 as FQNNGV. This CDR3 spans 12 amino acids. As DNA, the CDR3 is TGTGCCAGCAGCGGCACCGGGACAGGGCATGACTTC. Its translation: CASSGTGTGHDF.

This clonotype was counted ten times or more. This chain joins TRBV3-1 and TRBJ2-1; D not resolved. Germline V CDR1 and CDR2: LGHDT, YNNKEL (reference sequence). This CDR3 is 12 amino acids long. The germline V and J ends were trimmed by 7 bases and 7 bases, with 11 bases remaining between them. CDR3 residues: CASTLSGNEQFF. DNA of the CDR3: TGTGCCAGCACCCTCTCGGGTAATGAGCAGTTCTTC.

This clonotype appeared many times. This CDR3 is CASSQGNGEQYF. CDR3 sequence (DNA): TGTGCCAGCAGTCAGGGAAATGGCGAGCAGTACTTC. The chain recombines TRBV6-2 or TRBV6-3 with TRBJ2-7; TRBD1 is a possible D gene (5 bases). Trimming left V 5 bases short and J 6 bases short, with 11 bases between. The germline V gene encodes CDR1 MNHEY and CDR2 SVGEGT. The CDR3 is 12 amino acids.

This clonotype was found many times. The chain uses TRBV5-5 and TRBJ2-7; a weak D match, TRBD1 (6 bases). V was trimmed by 2 bases and J by 5 bases, leaving 14 bases between them. The CDR3 extends over 14 amino acids. Per the germline V gene, CDR1 is SGHKS and CDR2 is YYEKEE (reference sequence). This chain's CDR3 is CASSFGGQSNEQYF. CDR3 sequence (DNA): TGTGCCAGCAGCTTTGGGGGACAATCCAACGAGCAGTACTTC.

The table lists this clonotype with many counts. The V and J genes are TRBV19 and TRBJ1-2, with TRBD1 matching 8 bases. The CDR3 sequence is 14 residues long. Germline loops: CDR1 LNHDA, CDR2 SQIVND (reference sequence). V was clipped by 4 bases and J by 6 bases; unmatched bases: 7. The DNA of the CDR3 is TGTGCCAGTAGTAGAGCGGACAGGGAGCATGGCTACACCTTC. This gives the protein CASSRADREHGYTF.

This clonotype was found many times. The rearrangement uses TRBV7-9 and TRBJ1-2; 7 bases agree with TRBD1. The V gene's germline CDR1 is SEHNR and CDR2 FQNEAQ (reference sequence). The J segment lost 8 bases and the V segment lost 4 bases, leaving 10 bases of the junction unmatched. The CDR3 has 14 residues. The CDR3 is CASSSDRDGYGYTF. As DNA, the CDR3 is TGTGCCAGCAGCTCCGACAGGGACGGTTACGGCTACACCTTC.